Following are 10 T cell receptor beta chains from one sample sequenced in a study of a mutant IDH1 vaccine in newly diagnosed glioma. Sequencing was performed with immunoSEQ multiplex PCR; in TCRdb, only in-frame clones are kept and a portion is missing. The sample includes about 88,000 clones, approximately 80% of them seen just once. The time point: baseline, week 1 (first vaccination visit). The sample's treatment: pre-vaccination baseline after standard-of-care therapy. Sequencing was performed on PBMCs, taken from a glioma patient treated with radiotherapy, temozolomide or both. These receptors were collected from a man aged 35-49 years with glioma. Some clones in this sample may be carry-over from other donors' samples.

The chain joins TRBV5-1 to TRBJ2-5, with 8 bases matching TRBD2. The germline V gene encodes CDR1 SGHRS and CDR2 YFSETQ. The trim removed 6 bases at V and 2 bases at J, leaving 15 bases unmatched. The CDR3 consists of 17 residues. This CDR3 reads CASTPNGASGRQETQYF. The CDR3 coding sequence is TGCGCCAGCACCCCCAATGGGGCTAGCGGGCGTCAAGAGACCCAGTACTTC.

This sequence joins TRBV4-1 and TRBJ1-5, with D perhaps matching TRBD1 (5 bases). The length of the CDR3 is 16 residues. Germline assignment: CDR1 MGHRA and CDR2 YSYEKL. V shed 0 bases and J shed 6 bases, with 15 bases lying between them. The CDR3 DNA follows: TGCGCCAGCAGCCAAGATGTCACATGGGGGAGTCAGCCCCAGCATTTT. Protein: CASSQDVTWGSQPQHF.

This clone was counted between two and nine times. The V and J genes are TRBV27 and TRBJ1-2; no clear D. Germline CDR1 and CDR2: MNHEY and SMNVEV (reference sequence). V shed 3 bases and J shed 5 bases, with 7 bases lying between them. The CDR3 runs to 12 residues. The CDR3: CASSFRGYGYTF. For the CDR3, the DNA is TGTGCCAGCAGTTTTAGAGGGTATGGCTACACCTTC.

The genes are TRBV9 and TRBJ2-5; no clear D gene. This CDR3 has 14 amino acids. Germline V gives CDR1 SGDLS, CDR2 YYNGEE. Trimming left V 4 bases short and J 2 bases short, with 12 bases between. The CDR3 bases are TGTGCCAGCAGCTCCAGTCCGGGTCAAGAGACCCAGTACTTC. This gives the protein CASSSSPGQETQYF.

The chain links TRBV12-5 to TRBJ1-4, with a tentative D call TRBD1 (5 bases). The V gene lost 0 bases and the J gene lost 12 bases, with 20 bases spanning the gap. Germline V gene sequence: CDR1 LGHNT, CDR2 FRNRAP. The CDR3 has 16 residues. The CDR3, as DNA: TGTGCTAGTGGTTTGGTACAGGCCCAATGGGGGAAGGAACTGTTTTTT. Translating it yields CASGLVQAQWGKELFF.

The chain has TRBV25-1 and TRBJ2-1; 8 bases line up with TRBD1. The germline V gene encodes CDR1 MGHDK and CDR2 SYGVNS. The V and J ends lost 4 bases and 10 bases, in that order; junction bases with no gene match: 6. This CDR3 contains 13 residues. CDR3 sequence reads: CASSGTGTGEQFF. The CDR3 region has the DNA TGTGCCAGCAGTGGAACAGGGACAGGAGAGCAGTTCTTC.

In this sample, this clone turned up a few times. The rearrangement joins TRBV2 to TRBJ2-2, with D hard to call. In germline, CDR1 is SNHLY, CDR2 FYNNEI. The V end lost 2 bases, the J end lost 6 bases, and 1 base lay between the germline ends. This CDR3 is built from 11 residues. The CDR3 protein is CASSESGELFF. CDR3 DNA sequence: TGTGCCAGCAGTGAATCCGGGGAGCTGTTTTTT.

The rearrangement links TRBV5-1 to TRBJ2-3; no clear D. V lost 2 bases and J lost 6, with 7 bases in between. CDR3 size: 12 residues. In germline, CDR1 is SGHRS, CDR2 YFSETQ. CDR3 sequence reads: CASSLMGDTQYF. Here the CDR3 DNA reads TGCGCCAGCAGCTTAATGGGGGATACGCAGTATTTT. The full variable domain, completed using reference TRBV5-1 and TRBJ2-3, is KAGVTQTPRYLIKTRGQQVTLSCSPISGHRSVSWYQQTPGQGLQFLFEYFSETQRNKGNFPGRFSGRQFSNSRSEMNVSTLELGDSALYLCASSLMGDTQYFGPGTRLTVL.

V gene TRBV14 combines with J gene TRBJ2-2; D gene ambiguous. Germline CDR1 SGHDN, CDR2 FVKESK. V was cut by 4 bases and J by 5 bases, with 2 bases left in between. This CDR3 comprises 11 residues. CDR3 loop: CASSRTGELFF. DNA of the CDR3: TGTGCCAGCAGCCGGACCGGGGAGCTGTTTTTT. Using reference TRBV14 and TRBJ2-2 for the parts outside the CDR3, the full variable domain is EAGVTQFPSHSVIEKGQTVTLRCDPISGHDNLYWYRRVMGKEIKFLLHFVKESKQDESGMPNNRFLAERTGGTYSTLKVQPAELEDSGVYFCASSRTGELFFGEGSRLTVL.

CDR3 sequence reads: CASSLAGGALNYYEQYF. DNA for the CDR3: TGTGCCAGCAGCTTAGCAGGGGGGGCCCTCAACTACTACGAGCAGTACTTC. This sequence joins TRBV7-8 and TRBJ2-7, with D tentatively TRBD2 (7 bases). The germline V gene has CDR1 SGHVS and CDR2 FQNEAQ. The V and J ends lost 0 bases and 3 bases respectively, with 18 bases between them. This CDR3 contains 17 residues.